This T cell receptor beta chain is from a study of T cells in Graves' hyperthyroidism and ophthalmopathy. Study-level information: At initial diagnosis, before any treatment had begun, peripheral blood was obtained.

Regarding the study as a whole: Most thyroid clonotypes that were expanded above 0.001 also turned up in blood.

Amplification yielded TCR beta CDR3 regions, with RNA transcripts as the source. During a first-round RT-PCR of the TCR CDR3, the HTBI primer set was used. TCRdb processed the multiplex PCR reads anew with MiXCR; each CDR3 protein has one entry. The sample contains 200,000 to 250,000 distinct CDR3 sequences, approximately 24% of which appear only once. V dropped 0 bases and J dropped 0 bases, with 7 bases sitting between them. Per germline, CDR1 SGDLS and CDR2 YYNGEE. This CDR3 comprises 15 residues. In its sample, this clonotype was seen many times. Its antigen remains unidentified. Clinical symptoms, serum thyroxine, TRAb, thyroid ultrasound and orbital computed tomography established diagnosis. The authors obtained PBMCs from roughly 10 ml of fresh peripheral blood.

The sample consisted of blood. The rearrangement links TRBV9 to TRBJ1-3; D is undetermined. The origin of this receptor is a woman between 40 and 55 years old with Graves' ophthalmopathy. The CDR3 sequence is CASSVGWTSGNTIYF. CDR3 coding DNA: TGTGCCAGCAGCGTAGGATGGACCTCTGGAAACACCATATATTTT.